This T cell receptor beta chain was observed in a study of T-cell reconstitution after alpha-beta-depleted transplantation in children. Unique molecular identifiers were used to barcode this TCRbeta library. A single record per CDR3 protein comes from TCRdb applying MiXCR to the PCR reads. Among around 490,000 distinct CDR3 sequences listed, 10% to 12% were seen once. V dropped 3 bases and J dropped 0; count of bases not matched to a gene: 16. This CDR3 spans 20 amino acids. Germline V CDR1 and CDR2: ENHRY, SYGVKD. This clonotype was observed a few times. Its specificity is not known. Overall study findings and caveats: After transplant, at about two months, alpha-beta T cells were reportedly derived from several hundred expanded graft clones. Most T-cell counts and diversity one year after the transplant came from T cells that were newly produced.

This TCR came from a female patient aged 2 to 10 who had a stem cell transplant for aplastic anemia, so the T cells may come from the graft donor. The chain uses TRBV10-3 and TRBJ2-1, with 8 bases fitting TRBD2. Sequenced here: PBMCs, mostly from graft donor cells, sampled 180 days after TCRalphabeta/CD19-depleted stem cell transplant. The CDR3 reads CAISDPTGSGGVSSYNEQFF. DNA of the CDR3: TGTGCCATCAGTGATCCTACAGGGAGCGGGGGTGTGAGCTCCTACAATGAGCAGTTCTTC.